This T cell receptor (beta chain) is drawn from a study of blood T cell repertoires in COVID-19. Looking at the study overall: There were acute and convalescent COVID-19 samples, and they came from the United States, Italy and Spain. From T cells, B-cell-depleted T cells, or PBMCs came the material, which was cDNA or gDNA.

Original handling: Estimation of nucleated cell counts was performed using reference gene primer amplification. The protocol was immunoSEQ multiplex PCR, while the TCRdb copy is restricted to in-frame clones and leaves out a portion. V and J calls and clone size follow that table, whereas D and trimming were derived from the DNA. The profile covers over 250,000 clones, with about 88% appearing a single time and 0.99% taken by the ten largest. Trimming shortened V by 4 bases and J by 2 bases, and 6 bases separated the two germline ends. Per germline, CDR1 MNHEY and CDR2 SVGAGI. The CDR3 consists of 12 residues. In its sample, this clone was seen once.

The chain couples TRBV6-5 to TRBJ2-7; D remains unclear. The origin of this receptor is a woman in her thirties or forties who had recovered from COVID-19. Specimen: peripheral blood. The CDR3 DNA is TGTGCCAGCAGTTCACAAACCTACGAGCAGTACTTC. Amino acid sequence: CASSSQTYEQYF.